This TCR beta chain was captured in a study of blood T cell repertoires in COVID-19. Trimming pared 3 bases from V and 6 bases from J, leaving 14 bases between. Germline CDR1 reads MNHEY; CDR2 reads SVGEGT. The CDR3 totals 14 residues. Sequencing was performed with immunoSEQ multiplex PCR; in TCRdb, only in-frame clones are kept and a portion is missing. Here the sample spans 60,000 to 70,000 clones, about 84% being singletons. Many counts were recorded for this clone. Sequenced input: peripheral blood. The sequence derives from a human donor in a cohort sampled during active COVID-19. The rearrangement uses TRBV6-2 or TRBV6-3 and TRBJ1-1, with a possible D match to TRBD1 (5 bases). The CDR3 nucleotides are TGTGCCAGCAGTTATGTGGGGAGGGGAGCTGAAGCTTTCTTT. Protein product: CASSYVGRGAEAFF.